A selection of T cell receptor beta chains follows, all from one sample in a study of shared clonotypes between healthy human individuals. This table comes from immunoSEQ multiplex PCR, and its TCRdb copy is limited to in-frame clones, with some not included. The table shows some 1,100,000 clones, with roughly 74% occurring only once. Specimen: memory CD4+ T cells from PBMCs. All receptors come from a man aged 18 to 29 in good health. Some clones in this sample may be carry-over from other donors' samples. Each CDR3 is given with its conserved first and last residue. D genes are given only for firm matches. The size field is filled for only some rows; it gives once, few, many or a size class.

d_gene: TRBD1; j_gene: TRBJ2-3; abundance: .; v_gene: TRBV5-4; CDR3aa: CASSTTGTGPSDTQYF; CDR3nt: TGTGCCAGCAGCACCACCGGGACAGGGCCTTCAGATACGCAGTATTTT
d_gene: .; j_gene: TRBJ2-1; abundance: .; v_gene: TRBV27; CDR3aa: CASSLRGHNEQFF; CDR3nt: TGTGCCAGCAGTTTAAGGGGCCACAATGAGCAGTTCTTC
d_gene: TRBD2; j_gene: TRBJ2-7; abundance: .; v_gene: TRBV10-3; CDR3aa: CATETSGTSYEQYF; CDR3nt: TGTGCCACTGAGACTAGCGGGACCTCCTACGAGCAGTACTTC
d_gene: .; j_gene: TRBJ1-1; abundance: .; v_gene: TRBV5-4; CDR3aa: CASSFLDKNTEAFF; CDR3nt: TGTGCCAGCAGCTTCCTCGACAAGAACACTGAAGCTTTCTTT
d_gene: .; j_gene: TRBJ2-3; abundance: .; v_gene: TRBV29-1; CDR3aa: CSVEVRRDTQYF; CDR3nt: TGCAGCGTTGAAGTCCGGAGAGATACGCAGTATTTT
d_gene: .; j_gene: TRBJ1-2; abundance: .; v_gene: TRBV5-1; CDR3aa: CASSLLSSGAEGYTF; CDR3nt: TGCGCCAGCAGCCTTCTCTCGTCGGGAGCGGAAGGCTACACCTTC
d_gene: .; j_gene: TRBJ2-1; abundance: .; v_gene: TRBV6-5; CDR3aa: CASSSLWHEQFF; CDR3nt: TGTGCCAGCAGCTCTCTGTGGCATGAGCAGTTCTTC
d_gene: .; j_gene: TRBJ2-3; abundance: .; v_gene: TRBV7-3; CDR3aa: CASSLKSQDTQYF; CDR3nt: TGTGCCAGCAGCTTAAAATCCCAAGATACGCAGTATTTT
d_gene: TRBD2; j_gene: TRBJ2-2; abundance: .; v_gene: TRBV28; CDR3aa: CASTPGGVAGELFF; CDR3nt: TGTGCCAGCACCCCGGGAGGGGTGGCGGGGGAGCTGTTTTTT
d_gene: .; j_gene: TRBJ2-5; abundance: .; v_gene: TRBV7-3; CDR3aa: CASSPGEGHSETQYF; CDR3nt: TGTGCCAGCAGCCCCGGAGAGGGCCATTCTGAGACCCAGTACTTC
d_gene: .; j_gene: TRBJ2-5; abundance: .; v_gene: TRBV12-5; CDR3aa: CASGLEWGVETQYF; CDR3nt: TGTGCTAGTGGTTTGGAATGGGGAGTAGAGACCCAGTACTTC
d_gene: .; j_gene: TRBJ2-3; abundance: .; v_gene: TRBV15; CDR3aa: CATSRLGGTDTQYF; CDR3nt: TGTGCCACCAGCAGATTAGGGGGCACAGATACGCAGTATTTT
d_gene: TRBD1; j_gene: TRBJ2-1; abundance: .; v_gene: TRBV5-4; CDR3aa: CASSLRQGAMDEQFF; CDR3nt: TGTGCCAGCAGCTTGCGGCAGGGGGCTATGGATGAGCAGTTCTTC
d_gene: .; j_gene: TRBJ2-7; abundance: .; v_gene: TRBV18; CDR3aa: CASSGGTYEQYF; CDR3nt: TGTGCCAGCTCAGGGGGGACCTACGAGCAGTACTTC
d_gene: .; j_gene: TRBJ1-5; abundance: few; v_gene: TRBV30; CDR3aa: CAWSVTQGYNNQPQHF; CDR3nt: TGTGCCTGGAGTGTCACTCAGGGTTATAACAATCAGCCCCAGCATTTT
d_gene: TRBD2; j_gene: TRBJ2-1; abundance: .; v_gene: TRBV6-5; CDR3aa: CASSKTSGYDNEQFF; CDR3nt: TGTGCCAGCAGCAAGACTAGCGGGTATGACAATGAGCAGTTCTTC
d_gene: .; j_gene: TRBJ1-2; abundance: .; v_gene: TRBV7-9; CDR3aa: CASSRTGSDYGYTF; CDR3nt: TGTGCCAGCAGCCGTACAGGGTCGGACTATGGCTACACCTTC
d_gene: .; j_gene: TRBJ1-5; abundance: .; v_gene: TRBV28; CDR3aa: CASSLGRGQPQHF; CDR3nt: TGTGCCAGCAGTTTGGGTCGGGGTCAGCCCCAGCATTTT
d_gene: TRBD1; j_gene: TRBJ1-1; abundance: once; v_gene: TRBV15; CDR3aa: CATSGYYRGTEAFF; CDR3nt: TGTGCCACCAGCGGATACTACAGGGGCACTGAAGCTTTCTTT
d_gene: .; j_gene: TRBJ2-1; abundance: .; v_gene: TRBV15; CDR3aa: CATTRTATSPLNEQFF; CDR3nt: TGTGCCACCACCCGAACGGCCACATCTCCTCTCAATGAGCAGTTCTTC
d_gene: TRBD2; j_gene: TRBJ2-5; abundance: .; v_gene: TRBV10-3; CDR3aa: CAIKGSAGRGETQYF; CDR3nt: TGTGCCATCAAAGGGTCAGCGGGAAGGGGAGAGACCCAGTACTTC
d_gene: .; j_gene: TRBJ1-2; abundance: .; v_gene: TRBV6-1; CDR3aa: CASSEEGWGEIYGYTF; CDR3nt: TGTGCCAGCAGTGAAGAGGGTTGGGGGGAAATCTATGGCTACACCTTC
d_gene: .; j_gene: TRBJ1-5; abundance: .; v_gene: TRBV2; CDR3aa: CASSEGSRKGQPQHF; CDR3nt: TGTGCCAGCAGTGAAGGGTCCAGGAAGGGTCAGCCCCAGCATTTT
d_gene: TRBD1; j_gene: TRBJ1-5; abundance: .; v_gene: TRBV4-1; CDR3aa: CASSQNRGSQPQHF; CDR3nt: TGCGCCAGCAGCCAAAACAGGGGTAGCCAGCCCCAGCATTTT
d_gene: .; j_gene: TRBJ1-3; abundance: many; v_gene: TRBV5-1; CDR3aa: CASSLADGGNTIYF; CDR3nt: TGCGCCAGCAGCTTGGCCGACGGGGGAAACACCATATATTTT
d_gene: .; j_gene: TRBJ2-1; abundance: .; v_gene: TRBV2; CDR3aa: CASSEAREQFF; CDR3nt: TGTGCCAGCAGTGAAGCCAGAGAGCAGTTCTTC
d_gene: .; j_gene: TRBJ2-3; abundance: few; v_gene: TRBV7-3; CDR3aa: CASSLIGARYDTQYF; CDR3nt: TGTGCCAGCAGCTTAATAGGGGCCCGTTATGATACGCAGTATTTT
d_gene: .; j_gene: TRBJ1-3; abundance: few; v_gene: TRBV5-5; CDR3aa: CASSRDGGGGNTIYF; CDR3nt: TGTGCCAGCAGCCGAGACGGAGGAGGTGGAAACACCATATATTTT
d_gene: .; j_gene: TRBJ2-1; abundance: .; v_gene: TRBV12-5; CDR3aa: CASAGSPVPRPNEQFF; CDR3nt: TGTGCTAGTGCCGGAAGCCCCGTCCCGCGGCCCAATGAGCAGTTCTTC
d_gene: .; j_gene: TRBJ2-1; abundance: .; v_gene: TRBV5-4; CDR3aa: CASSFGGGPSYNEQFF; CDR3nt: TGTGCCAGCAGCTTCGGAGGAGGCCCCTCCTACAATGAGCAGTTCTTC
d_gene: .; j_gene: TRBJ1-1; abundance: .; v_gene: TRBV2; CDR3aa: CASSVVGVEAFF; CDR3nt: TGTGCCAGCAGTGTCGTGGGGGTTGAAGCTTTCTTT
d_gene: .; j_gene: TRBJ2-3; abundance: .; v_gene: TRBV28; CDR3aa: CASSPSLIGTDTQYF; CDR3nt: TGTGCCAGCAGCCCCTCGCTCATCGGCACAGATACGCAGTATTTT
d_gene: .; j_gene: TRBJ1-4; abundance: many; v_gene: TRBV11-2; CDR3aa: CASSSPRGGLFGEKLFF; CDR3nt: TGTGCCAGCAGCTCACCACGCGGGGGGCTCTTCGGTGAAAAACTGTTTTTT
d_gene: .; j_gene: TRBJ2-7; abundance: .; v_gene: TRBV9; CDR3aa: CASSVAAITYEQYF; CDR3nt: TGTGCCAGCAGCGTAGCAGCGATTACCTACGAGCAGTACTTC
d_gene: TRBD2; j_gene: TRBJ2-6; abundance: .; v_gene: TRBV7-8; CDR3aa: CASSRFELAGFSGANVLTF; CDR3nt: TGTGCCAGCAGCCGATTTGAACTAGCGGGTTTCTCTGGGGCCAACGTCCTGACTTTC
d_gene: .; j_gene: TRBJ2-7; abundance: .; v_gene: TRBV28; CDR3aa: CASSFHRLGEILDEQYF; CDR3nt: TGTGCCAGCAGTTTTCATCGGCTAGGGGAAATATTGGACGAGCAGTACTTC
d_gene: .; j_gene: TRBJ1-4; abundance: once; v_gene: TRBV5-5; CDR3aa: CASSSRGGNEKLFF; CDR3nt: TGTGCCAGCAGCTCTAGGGGTGGTAATGAAAAACTGTTTTTT
d_gene: TRBD2; j_gene: TRBJ2-3; abundance: .; v_gene: TRBV7-9; CDR3aa: CASSPRAGARGGTQYF; CDR3nt: TGTGCCAGCAGCCCCCGAGCGGGAGCGAGAGGGGGTACGCAGTATTTT
d_gene: .; j_gene: TRBJ2-2; abundance: .; v_gene: TRBV4-1; CDR3aa: CASSQVGGKGGELFF; CDR3nt: TGCGCCAGCAGCCAAGTAGGGGGGAAAGGCGGGGAGCTGTTTTTT
d_gene: .; j_gene: TRBJ2-7; abundance: .; v_gene: TRBV19; CDR3aa: CASSIDQGSTYEQYF; CDR3nt: TGTGCCAGTAGTATAGATCAGGGGTCAACCTACGAGCAGTACTTC
d_gene: .; j_gene: TRBJ1-1; abundance: .; v_gene: TRBV5-4; CDR3aa: CASSFSPDTEAFF; CDR3nt: TGTGCCAGCAGCTTTTCCCCCGACACTGAAGCTTTCTTT
d_gene: .; j_gene: TRBJ2-2; abundance: .; v_gene: TRBV30; CDR3aa: CAWSVLEFTGELFF; CDR3nt: TGTGCCTGGAGTGTACTAGAATTCACCGGGGAGCTGTTTTTT
d_gene: TRBD2; j_gene: TRBJ2-5; abundance: .; v_gene: TRBV14; CDR3aa: CASSQRLAGAETQYF; CDR3nt: TGTGCCAGCAGCCAACGACTAGCGGGAGCTGAGACCCAGTACTTC
d_gene: TRBD2; j_gene: TRBJ2-3; abundance: .; v_gene: TRBV29-1; CDR3aa: CSGDDSGGTDTQYF; CDR3nt: TGCAGCGGTGATGATAGCGGGGGCACAGATACGCAGTATTTT
d_gene: .; j_gene: TRBJ1-5; abundance: many; v_gene: TRBV29-1; CDR3aa: CSVGGAGFDQPQHF; CDR3nt: TGCAGCGTAGGTGGGGCAGGTTTTGATCAGCCCCAGCATTTT
d_gene: .; j_gene: TRBJ1-1; abundance: .; v_gene: TRBV7-3; CDR3aa: CASSPGHNTEAFF; CDR3nt: TGTGCCAGCAGCCCTGGACACAACACTGAAGCTTTCTTT
d_gene: .; j_gene: TRBJ1-1; abundance: .; v_gene: TRBV18; CDR3aa: CASSPPGSEAFF; CDR3nt: TGTGCCAGCTCACCACCGGGATCTGAAGCTTTCTTT
d_gene: .; j_gene: TRBJ2-4; abundance: once; v_gene: TRBV28; CDR3aa: CASSSPLQKNIQYF; CDR3nt: TGTGCCAGCAGTTCCCCTCTCCAGAAAAACATTCAGTACTTC
d_gene: .; j_gene: TRBJ1-4; abundance: .; v_gene: TRBV6-1; CDR3aa: CASSELGATNEKLFF; CDR3nt: TGTGCCAGCAGTGAATTAGGGGCAACTAATGAAAAACTGTTTTTT